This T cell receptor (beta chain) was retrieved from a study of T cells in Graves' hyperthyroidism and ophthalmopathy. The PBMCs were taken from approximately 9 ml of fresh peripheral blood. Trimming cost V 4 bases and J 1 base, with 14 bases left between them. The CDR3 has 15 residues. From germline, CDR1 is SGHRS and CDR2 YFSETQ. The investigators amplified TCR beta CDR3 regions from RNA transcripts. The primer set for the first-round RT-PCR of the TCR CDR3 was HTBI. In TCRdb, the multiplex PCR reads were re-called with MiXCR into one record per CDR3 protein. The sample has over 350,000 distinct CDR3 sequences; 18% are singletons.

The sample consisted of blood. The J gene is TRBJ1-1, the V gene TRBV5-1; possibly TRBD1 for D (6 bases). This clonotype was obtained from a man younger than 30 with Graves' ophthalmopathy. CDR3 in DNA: TGCGCCAGCAGCAGGGCACAACAGGGGAACACTGAAGCTTTCTTT. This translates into CASSRAQQGNTEAFF.